These 10 T cell receptor beta chains were all obtained from the same sample, sequenced in a study of cytomegalovirus exposure and HLA in healthy donors. Clones were sequenced by immunoSEQ multiplex PCR, and TCRdb holds only the in-frame ones, with some missing. The profile covers some 270,000 clones, with just over 85% appearing a single time and approximately 1% taken by the ten largest. Sequencing input: PBMCs. The receptors stem from a woman younger than 35 in good health and CMV-seronegative.

V is TRBV2 and J is TRBJ2-1, with 9 bases identical to TRBD2. This CDR3 has 15 amino acids. The germline gives CDR1 SNHLY, CDR2 FYNNEI. V lost 7 bases and J lost 4; bases outside the gene matches: 8. The CDR3 protein is CASTRGGGEYNEQFF. DNA of the CDR3: TGTGCCAGCACGCGGGGCGGGGGGGAATACAATGAGCAGTTCTTC.

The V and J genes are TRBV18 and TRBJ2-7; 7 bases map to TRBD2. Germline V gene data show CDR1 as KGHSH and CDR2 as LQKENI. The length of the CDR3 is 14 residues. The junction had 7 bases not matched to a gene; V was cut back by 3 bases and J by 5 bases. DNA for the CDR3: TGTGCCAGCTCACCGGGCCAGGGAGGGGACGAGCAGTACTTC. It is translated as CASSPGQGGDEQYF.

The chain couples TRBV18 to TRBJ2-1; D might be TRBD2 (7 bases). V lost 3 bases to trimming and J lost 8 bases, with 17 bases between them. This CDR3 contains 15 residues. Per the germline V gene, CDR1 is KGHSH and CDR2 is LQKENI. CDR3 DNA sequence: TGTGCCAGCTCACCTCGTTCGGGGGGCCTGGATGAGCAGTTCTTC. Amino acid sequence: CASSPRSGGLDEQFF.

V and J are TRBV27 and TRBJ1-5; tentatively, D is TRBD1 (5 bases). The CDR3 extends over 17 amino acids. CDR1 and CDR2 (germline): MNHEY, SMNVEV (reference sequence). V lost 5 bases to trimming and J lost 6 bases, with 23 bases between them. Here the CDR3 reads CASSRHEEGKRRQPQHF. The CDR3 region has the DNA TGTGCCAGCAGTCGGCACGAGGAGGGGAAGAGACGTCAGCCCCAGCATTTT.

The chain uses TRBV28 and TRBJ2-2, with unresolved D. The CDR3 is 12 amino acids. The germline V and J ends were trimmed by 5 bases and 6 bases, with 7 bases remaining between them. Germline assignment: CDR1 MDHEN and CDR2 SYDVKM. CDR3 sequence reads: CASSPLSGELFF. CDR3 nucleotides: TGTGCCAGCAGTCCTCTGTCCGGGGAGCTGTTTTTT.

The J gene is TRBJ1-5, the V gene TRBV7-9, with 8 bases matching TRBD1. Germline CDR1 is SEHNR and CDR2 is FQNEAQ (reference sequence). Trimming at V came to 5 bases and at J to 6 bases, leaving 9 bases not matched to a gene. The CDR3 extends over 15 amino acids. The CDR3 nucleotides are TGTGCCAGCAGCCTAGACTTACAGGGGGGTCAGCCCCAGCATTTT. Encoded protein: CASSLDLQGGQPQHF.

The V gene is TRBV29-1, the J gene TRBJ1-1; 9 bases line up with TRBD1. The V segment lost 6 bases and the J segment 11 bases; nucleotides outside the gene matches: 19. This CDR3 has 15 amino acids. Germline V CDR1 and CDR2: SQVTM, ANQGSEA. In DNA, the CDR3 is TGCAGCGTAGCTATCTTCCACAGGGGGCGCGTTAGGGCTTTCTTT. Protein product: CSVAIFHRGRVRAFF.

The CDR3 DNA sequence: TGTGCCAGCAGCTTAGGGGCGGGACTCCTTCGAGAGACCCAGTACTTC. The encoded protein is CASSLGAGLLRETQYF. This chain joins TRBV11-3 and TRBJ2-5; TRBD2 might be the D (6 bases). CDR3 length: 16 residues. Germline V gene sequence: CDR1 SGHNT, CDR2 YENEEA. The ends were cut back, 1 base at V and 4 bases at J, with 16 bases in the middle.

This clone was detected only once. The rearrangement joins TRBV2 to TRBJ2-7, with TRBD1 identical over 9 bases. This CDR3 spans 15 amino acids. The V segment lost 3 bases and the J segment 7 bases; nucleotides outside the gene matches: 10. CDR1 SNHLY and CDR2 FYNNEI come from the germline V gene. The CDR3 loop is CASSDRPRTGDEQYF. CDR3 nucleotides: TGTGCCAGCAGTGACCGACCCCGGACAGGGGATGAGCAGTACTTC.

The V and J genes are TRBV4-1 and TRBJ2-7; 12 nucleotides align to TRBD2. Per germline, CDR1 MGHRA and CDR2 YSYEKL. CDR3 length: 17 residues. V trimming: 6 bases; J trimming: 2 bases; junction bases outside the gene matches: 11. The CDR3: CASSYLAGGIRPYEQYF. CDR3 bases: TGCGCCAGCAGTTATCTAGCGGGAGGGATTCGGCCCTACGAGCAGTACTTC.